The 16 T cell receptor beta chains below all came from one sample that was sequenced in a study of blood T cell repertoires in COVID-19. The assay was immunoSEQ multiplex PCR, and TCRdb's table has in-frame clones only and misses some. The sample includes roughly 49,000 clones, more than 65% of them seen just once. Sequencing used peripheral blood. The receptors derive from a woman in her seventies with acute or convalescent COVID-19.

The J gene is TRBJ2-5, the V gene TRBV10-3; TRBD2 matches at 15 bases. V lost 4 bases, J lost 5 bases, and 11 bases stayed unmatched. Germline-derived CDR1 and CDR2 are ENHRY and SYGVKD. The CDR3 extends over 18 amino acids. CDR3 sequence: CAISGPPGLAGGLETQYF. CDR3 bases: TGTGCCATCAGTGGTCCTCCGGGACTAGCGGGAGGACTGGAGACCCAGTACTTC.

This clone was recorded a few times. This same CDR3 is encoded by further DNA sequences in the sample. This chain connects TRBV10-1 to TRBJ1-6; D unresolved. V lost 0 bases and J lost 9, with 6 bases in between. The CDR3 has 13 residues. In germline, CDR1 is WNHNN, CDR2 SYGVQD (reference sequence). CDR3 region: CASSESGVSPLHF. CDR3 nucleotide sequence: TGCGCCAGCAGTGAGTCCGGGGTTTCACCCCTCCACTTT.

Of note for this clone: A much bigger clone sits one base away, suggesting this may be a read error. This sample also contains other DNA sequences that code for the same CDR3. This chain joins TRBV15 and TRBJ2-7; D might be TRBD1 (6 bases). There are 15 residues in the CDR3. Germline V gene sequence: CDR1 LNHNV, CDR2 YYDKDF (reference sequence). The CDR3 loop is CATSRGVGGAYEQYF. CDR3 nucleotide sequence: TGTGCCACCAGCAGAGGAGTAGGGGGTGCCTACGAGCAATACTTC.

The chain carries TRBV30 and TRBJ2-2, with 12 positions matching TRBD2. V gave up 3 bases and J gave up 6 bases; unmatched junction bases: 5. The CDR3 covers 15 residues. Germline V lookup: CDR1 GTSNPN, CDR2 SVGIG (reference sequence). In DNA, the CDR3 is TGTGCCTGGAGGAGACTAGCGGGAGACGCCGGGGAGCTGTTTTTT. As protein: CAWRRLAGDAGELFF.

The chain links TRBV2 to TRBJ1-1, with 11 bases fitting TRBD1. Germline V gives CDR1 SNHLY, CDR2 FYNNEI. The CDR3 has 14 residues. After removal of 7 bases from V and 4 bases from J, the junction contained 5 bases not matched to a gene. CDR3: CASMDRGLGTEAFF. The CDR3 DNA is TGTGCCAGCATGGACAGGGGGCTTGGCACTGAAGCTTTCTTT.

CDR3 DNA sequence: TGCAGCGTTGAAGATTCGGGGGGTGTAGGCTATGGCTACACCTTC. It yields the protein CSVEDSGGVGYGYTF. The V call is TRBV29-1, the J call TRBJ1-2; D possibly corresponds to TRBD1 (5 bases). CDR3 length: 15 residues. Trimming removed 0 bases at V and 4 bases at J, with 15 bases between. Germline lookup yields CDR1 SQVTM and CDR2 ANQGSEA.

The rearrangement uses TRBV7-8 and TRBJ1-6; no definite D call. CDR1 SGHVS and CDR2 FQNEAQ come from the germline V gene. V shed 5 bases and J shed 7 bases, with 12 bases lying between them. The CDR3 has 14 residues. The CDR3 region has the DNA TGTGCCAGCAGCCAGACATCCTGGAATTCACCCCTCCACTTT. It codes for CASSQTSWNSPLHF. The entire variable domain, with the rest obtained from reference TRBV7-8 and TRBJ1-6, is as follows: GAGVSQSPRYKVAKRGQDVALRCDPISGHVSLFWYQQALGQGPEFLTYFQNEAQLDKSGLPSDRFFAERPEGSVSTLKIQRTQQEDSAVYLCASSQTSWNSPLHFGNGTRLTVT.

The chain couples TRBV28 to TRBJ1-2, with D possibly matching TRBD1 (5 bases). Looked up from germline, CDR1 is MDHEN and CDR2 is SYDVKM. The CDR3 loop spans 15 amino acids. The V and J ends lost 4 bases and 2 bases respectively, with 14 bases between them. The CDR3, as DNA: TGTGCCAGCAGTTCCAAGGGGAAGCCCAACTATGGCTACACCTTC. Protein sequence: CASSSKGKPNYGYTF.

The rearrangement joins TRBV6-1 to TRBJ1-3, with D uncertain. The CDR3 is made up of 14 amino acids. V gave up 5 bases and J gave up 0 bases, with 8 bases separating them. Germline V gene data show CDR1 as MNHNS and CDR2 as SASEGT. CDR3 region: CASSSSISGNTIYF. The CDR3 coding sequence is TGTGCCAGCAGTTCCAGTATCTCTGGAAACACCATATATTTT.

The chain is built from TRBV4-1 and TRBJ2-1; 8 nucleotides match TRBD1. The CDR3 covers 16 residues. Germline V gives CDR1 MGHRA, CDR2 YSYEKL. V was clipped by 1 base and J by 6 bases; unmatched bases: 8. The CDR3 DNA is TGCGCCAGCAGCCAAGGGCAGGGGGCGATTGGCAATGAGCAGTTCTTC. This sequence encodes CASSQGQGAIGNEQFF.

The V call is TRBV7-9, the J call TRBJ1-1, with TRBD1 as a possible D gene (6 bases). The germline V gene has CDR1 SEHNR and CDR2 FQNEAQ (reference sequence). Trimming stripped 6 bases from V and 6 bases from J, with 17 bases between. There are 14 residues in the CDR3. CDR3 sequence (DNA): TGTGCCAGCAGATCGGACAGAGTGGAGGCTGAAGCTTTCTTT. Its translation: CASRSDRVEAEAFF.

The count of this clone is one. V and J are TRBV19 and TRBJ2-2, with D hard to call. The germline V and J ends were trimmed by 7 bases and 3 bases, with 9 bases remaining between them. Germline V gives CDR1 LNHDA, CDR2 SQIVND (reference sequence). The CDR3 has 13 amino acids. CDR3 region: CASTKIDTGELFF. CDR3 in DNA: TGTGCCAGTACCAAGATAGACACCGGGGAGCTGTTTTTT.

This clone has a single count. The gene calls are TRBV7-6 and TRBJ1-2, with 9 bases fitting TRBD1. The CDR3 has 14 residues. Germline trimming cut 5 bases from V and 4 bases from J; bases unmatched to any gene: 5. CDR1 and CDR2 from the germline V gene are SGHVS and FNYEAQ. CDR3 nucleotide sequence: TGTGCCAGCAGCCCAGGGACAGGGCCCTATGGCTACACCTTC. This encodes CASSPGTGPYGYTF.

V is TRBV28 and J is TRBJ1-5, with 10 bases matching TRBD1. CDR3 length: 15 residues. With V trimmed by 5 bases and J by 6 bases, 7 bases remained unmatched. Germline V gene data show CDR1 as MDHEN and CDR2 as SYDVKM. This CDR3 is CASSPGTGVGQPQHF. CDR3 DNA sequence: TGTGCCAGCAGTCCCGGGACAGGGGTAGGTCAGCCCCAGCATTTT.

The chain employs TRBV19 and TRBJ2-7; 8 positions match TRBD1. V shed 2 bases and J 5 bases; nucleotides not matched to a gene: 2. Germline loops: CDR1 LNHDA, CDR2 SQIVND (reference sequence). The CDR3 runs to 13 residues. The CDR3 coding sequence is TGTGCCAGTAGTATACAGGGGGCTGACGAGCAGTACTTC. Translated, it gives CASSIQGADEQYF.

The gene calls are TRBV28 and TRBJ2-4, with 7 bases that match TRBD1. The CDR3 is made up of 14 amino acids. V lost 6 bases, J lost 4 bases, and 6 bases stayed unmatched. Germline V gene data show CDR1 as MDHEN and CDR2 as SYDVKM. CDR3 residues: CASREGTAKNIQYF. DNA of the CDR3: TGTGCCAGCAGGGAAGGGACAGCAAAAAACATTCAGTACTTC.